These T cell receptor beta chains were read from a single sample in a study of blood T cell repertoires in COVID-19. The protocol was immunoSEQ multiplex PCR, while the TCRdb copy is restricted to in-frame clones and leaves out a portion. The sample has almost 80,000 clones; approximately 82% are singletons. Specimen: peripheral blood. The receptors originated from a woman in her 70s with acute or convalescent COVID-19. Both conserved end residues are part of each CDR3. Fields, in order: clone size, D gene, J gene, V gene, CDR3 protein, CDR3 DNA. A D gene is named only where the DNA matches it firmly. Some rows have no size entry. The others give once, few or many, or a class for an expanded clone.

. TRBD2 TRBJ2-5 TRBV2 CASRPTSGSSWETQYF TGTGCCAGCAGGCCAACTAGCGGGAGCTCATGGGAGACCCAGTACTTC
few . TRBJ2-1 TRBV7-9 CASSQADEQFF TGTGCCAGCAGTCAAGCTGATGAGCAGTTCTTC
. TRBD1 TRBJ2-7 TRBV19 CASSIQGDYEQYF TGTGCCAGTAGTATACAGGGGGATTACGAGCAGTACTTC
. TRBD1 TRBJ1-2 TRBV4-2 CASSQADSRQGSYGYTF TGTGCCAGCAGCCAAGCCGACTCCCGACAGGGGAGCTATGGCTACACCTTC
. TRBD1 TRBJ2-4 TRBV2 CASSGQGWVMNPAKNIQYF TGTGCCAGCAGCGGACAGGGTTGGGTTATGAATCCGGCCAAAAACATTCAGTACTTC
. . TRBJ2-1 TRBV5-6 CASSLASSGSEQFF TGTGCCAGCAGCTTGGCTTCATCTGGTAGTGAGCAGTTCTTC
. . TRBJ2-2 TRBV14 CASSPRQQGRRGELFF TGTGCCAGCAGCCCCCGCCAACAGGGACGTCGCGGGGAGCTGTTTTTT
. . TRBJ2-5 TRBV3-1/TRBV3-2 CASSQGLTETQYF TGTGCCAGCAGCCAAGGACTCACAGAGACCCAGTACTTC
. . TRBJ2-2 TRBV4-2 CASSQRDWIQNTGELFF TGTGCCAGCAGCCAACGGGACTGGATCCAGAACACCGGGGAGCTGTTTTTT
. . TRBJ2-3 TRBV11-2 CASSSSAEPGADTQYF TGTGCCAGCAGCTCATCGGCGGAGCCAGGGGCAGATACGCAGTATTTT
. . TRBJ1-5 TRBV6-5 CASTRWRDNQPQHF TGTGCCAGCACTCGGTGGCGGGACAATCAGCCCCAGCATTTT
. . TRBJ1-1 TRBV6-1 CASSELGDLYAFF TGTGCCAGCAGTGAATTGGGGGACTTATACGCTTTCTTT
. . TRBJ2-1 TRBV6-1 CASSEGLTGSNEQFF TGTGCCAGCAGTGAAGGCCTAACAGGGTCGAATGAGCAGTTCTTC
. . TRBJ2-1 TRBV5-4 CASSLPAFSYNEQFF TGTGCCAGCAGCTTGCCCGCGTTCTCCTACAATGAGCAGTTCTTC
. . TRBJ2-3 TRBV5-4 CASTSSREFTDTQYF TGTGCCAGCACGTCGTCGAGAGAGTTCACAGATACGCAGTATTTT
. . TRBJ2-2 TRBV6-4 CASSAPQLSFLGTGELFF TGTGCCAGCAGTGCCCCCCAGCTTTCCTTTCTAGGCACCGGGGAGCTGTTTTTT